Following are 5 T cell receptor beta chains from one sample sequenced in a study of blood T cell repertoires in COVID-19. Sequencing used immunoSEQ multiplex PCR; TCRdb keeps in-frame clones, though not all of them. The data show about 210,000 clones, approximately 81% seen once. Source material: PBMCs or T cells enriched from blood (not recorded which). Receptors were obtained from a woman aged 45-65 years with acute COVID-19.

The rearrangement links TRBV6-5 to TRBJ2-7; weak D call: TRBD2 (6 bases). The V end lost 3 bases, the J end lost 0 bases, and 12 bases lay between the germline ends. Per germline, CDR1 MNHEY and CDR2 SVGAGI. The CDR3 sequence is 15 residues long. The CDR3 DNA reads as TGTGCCAGCAGTTATACCCCGGGAGACTCCTACGAGCAGTACTTC. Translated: CASSYTPGDSYEQYF.

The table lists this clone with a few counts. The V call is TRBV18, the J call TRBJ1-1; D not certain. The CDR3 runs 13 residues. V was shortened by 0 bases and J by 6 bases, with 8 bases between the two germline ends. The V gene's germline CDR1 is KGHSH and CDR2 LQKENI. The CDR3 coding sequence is TGTGCCAGCTCACCACCGGTAGTTTCTGAAGCTTTCTTT. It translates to CASSPPVVSEAFF. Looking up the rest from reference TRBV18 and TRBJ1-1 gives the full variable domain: NAGVMQNPRHLVRRRGQEARLRCSPMKGHSHVYWYRQLPEEGLKFMVYLQKENIIDESGMPKERFSAEFPKEGPSILRIQQVVRGDSAAYFCASSPPVVSEAFFGQGTRLTVV.

CDR3 loop: CASTANGVGTSGRTYNEQFF. The CDR3 bases are TGTGCCAGCACCGCCAACGGAGTGGGGACTAGCGGGAGGACCTACAATGAGCAGTTCTTC. The gene calls are TRBV27 and TRBJ2-1, with 15 bases identical to TRBD2. This CDR3 spans 20 amino acids. Germline V gene sequence: CDR1 MNHEY, CDR2 SMNVEV (reference sequence). J was trimmed by 2 bases and V by 7 bases; bases with no gene match: 15.

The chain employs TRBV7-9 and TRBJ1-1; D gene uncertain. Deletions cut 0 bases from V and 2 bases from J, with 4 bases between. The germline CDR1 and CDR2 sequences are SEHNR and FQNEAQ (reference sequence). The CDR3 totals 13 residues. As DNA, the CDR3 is TGTGCCAGCAGCTTAGCTCATAACACTGAAGCTTTCTTT. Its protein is CASSLAHNTEAFF.

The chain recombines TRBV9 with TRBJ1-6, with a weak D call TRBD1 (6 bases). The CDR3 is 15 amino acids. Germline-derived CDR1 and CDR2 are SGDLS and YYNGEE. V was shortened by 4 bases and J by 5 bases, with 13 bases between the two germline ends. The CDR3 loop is CASSPNTGHNSPLHF. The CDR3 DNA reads TGTGCCAGCAGCCCCAACACAGGGCATAATTCACCCCTCCACTTT.